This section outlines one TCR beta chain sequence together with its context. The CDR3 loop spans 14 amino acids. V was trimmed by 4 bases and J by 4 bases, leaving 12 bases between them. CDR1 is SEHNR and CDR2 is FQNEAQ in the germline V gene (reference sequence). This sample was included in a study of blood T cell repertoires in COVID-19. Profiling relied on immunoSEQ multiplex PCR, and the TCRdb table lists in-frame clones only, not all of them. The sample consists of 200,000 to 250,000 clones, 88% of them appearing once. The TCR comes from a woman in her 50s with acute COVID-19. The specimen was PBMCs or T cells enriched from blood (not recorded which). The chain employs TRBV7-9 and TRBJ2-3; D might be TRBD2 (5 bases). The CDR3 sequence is CASSSSDYADTQYF. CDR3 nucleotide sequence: TGTGCCAGCAGCTCATCCGACTACGCAGATACGCAGTATTTT.